These 16 T cell receptor beta chains came from one sample sequenced in a study of T cell changes during pregnancy in multiple sclerosis. TCRdb's copy holds only in-frame clones and misses some; the assay was immunoSEQ multiplex PCR. The sample holds about 59,000 clones, roughly 94% seen once. This specimen was CD8+ T cells from peripheral blood mononuclear cells, taken after pregnancy. The source of these receptors is a female donor with multiple sclerosis, enrolled in a pregnancy study.

The V call is TRBV25-1, the J call TRBJ2-5; possibly TRBD1 for D (6 bases). The CDR3 consists of 15 residues. Trimming removed 4 bases from V and 0 bases from J, with 12 bases in between. CDR1 is MGHDK, CDR2 SYGVNS, per germline. The CDR3 DNA sequence: TGTGCCAGCAGTGCATTGACAGGAAACCAAGAGACCCAGTACTTC. Its translation: CASSALTGNQETQYF.

The chain couples TRBV5-1 to TRBJ1-1; 7 bases are a match to TRBD1. The V gene end was trimmed by 4 bases and the J gene end by 6 bases; junction bases not matched to a gene: 3. CDR1 is SGHRS and CDR2 is YFSETQ in the germline V gene. This CDR3 is 12 amino acids long. In DNA form, the CDR3 reads TGCGCCAGCAGCGATACAGGGGCTGAAGCTTTCTTT. Translation gives CASSDTGAEAFF.

This clone was found once. This sequence joins TRBV12-5 and TRBJ2-7; D unclear. Trimming left V 2 bases short and J 4 bases short, with 9 bases between. The CDR3 is 13 residues long. The V gene's germline CDR1 is LGHNT and CDR2 FRNRAP. The CDR3, as DNA: TGTGCTAGTGGTTTGCACAGTAGATACGAGCAGTACTTC. It specifies CASGLHSRYEQYF.

The chain couples TRBV27 to TRBJ2-7; 10 bases align to TRBD1. Germline V gene lookup returns CDR1 MNHEY and CDR2 SMNVEV (reference sequence). V lost 3 bases to trimming and J lost 3 bases; unmatched junction nucleotides: 2. This CDR3 is built from 14 residues. The CDR3 DNA reads as TGTGCCAGCAGTTTTGGGACAGGGGACTACGAGCAGTACTTC. Translated: CASSFGTGDYEQYF.

The chain employs TRBV25-1 and TRBJ2-1, with D possibly TRBD1 on 5 matching bases. V lost 0 bases, J lost 4 bases, and 10 bases lay in between. Germline V gives CDR1 MGHDK, CDR2 SYGVNS. The CDR3 contains 15 residues. This CDR3 reads CASSEYLSGYNEQFF. The CDR3 nucleotides read TGTGCCAGCAGTGAATACCTTTCAGGGTACAATGAGCAGTTCTTC.

This clone was observed once. The rearrangement joins TRBV27 to TRBJ2-4; 7 bases map to TRBD1. V lost 4 bases to trimming and J lost 4 bases; unmatched junction nucleotides: 4. Germline V lookup: CDR1 MNHEY, CDR2 SMNVEV (reference sequence). The CDR3 consists of 14 residues. The CDR3 nucleotides are TGTGCCAGCAGTTCCCGACAGGGAAAAAACATTCAGTACTTC. It specifies CASSSRQGKNIQYF.

The CDR3 DNA sequence: TGCGCCAGCAGCTGGGGACAGGCAAACACTGAAGCTTTCTTT. Its protein product is CASSWGQANTEAFF. The rearrangement links TRBV5-1 to TRBJ1-1, with 8 bases fitting TRBD1. From germline, CDR1 is SGHRS and CDR2 YFSETQ. With 3 bases clipped from V and 2 bases from J, the junction kept 3 bases outside the gene matches. This CDR3 spans 14 amino acids. Using reference TRBV5-1 and TRBJ1-1 for the parts outside the CDR3, the full variable domain is KAGVTQTPRYLIKTRGQQVTLSCSPISGHRSVSWYQQTPGQGLQFLFEYFSETQRNKGNFPGRFSGRQFSNSRSEMNVSTLELGDSALYLCASSWGQANTEAFFGQGTRLTVV.

The chain joins TRBV9 to TRBJ2-1, with D possibly matching TRBD2 (6 bases). The CDR3 totals 13 residues. V lost 4 bases to trimming and J lost 5 bases, with 10 bases between them. Germline CDR1 is SGDLS and CDR2 is YYNGEE. CDR3 sequence reads: CASSYTSNNEQFF. CDR3 bases: TGTGCCAGCAGCTATACTAGCAACAATGAGCAGTTCTTC. The variable domain in full, completed from reference TRBV9 and TRBJ2-1, reads DSGVTQTPKHLITATGQRVTLRCSPRSGDLSVYWYQQSLDQGLQFLIQYYNGEERAKGNILERFSAQQFPDLHSELNLSSLELGDSALYFCASSYTSNNEQFFGPGTRLTVL.

The chain links TRBV4-2 to TRBJ2-3, with 12 bases fitting TRBD2. The CDR3 is 16 residues long. Per the germline V gene, CDR1 is LGHNA and CDR2 is YNFKEQ. V lost 0 bases, J lost 6 bases, and 4 bases stayed unmatched. The DNA of the CDR3 is TGTGCCAGCAGCCAAGACGCGACTAGCGGGAGTGATACGCAGTATTTT. This encodes CASSQDATSGSDTQYF.

The chain is built from TRBV9 and TRBJ2-1, with D possibly matching TRBD2 (6 bases). CDR1 and CDR2 from the germline V gene are SGDLS and YYNGEE. Trimming cost V 2 bases and J 5 bases, with 11 bases left between them. The CDR3 sequence is 14 residues long. The CDR3 nucleotides read TGTGCCAGCAGCGTTGCCGGGGGTAACAATGAGCAGTTCTTC. As protein: CASSVAGGNNEQFF.

The genes are TRBV4-1 and TRBJ2-1; unclear D gene. CDR3 length equals 14 residues. The V gene's germline CDR1 is MGHRA and CDR2 YSYEKL. The ends were cut back, 2 bases at V and 0 bases at J, with 5 bases in the middle. CDR3 coding DNA: TGCGCCAGCAGCCAATCCTACTCCTACAATGAGCAGTTCTTC. Protein product: CASSQSYSYNEQFF.

In its sample, this clone was seen a few times. This sequence joins TRBV5-6 and TRBJ1-1; no clear D. This CDR3 comprises 13 residues. Germline CDR1 SGHDT, CDR2 YYEEEE. V dropped 5 bases and J dropped 4 bases, with 12 bases sitting between them. The chain's CDR3 is CASRPAGSTEAFF. The CDR3 nucleotides read TGTGCCAGCAGGCCCGCCGGGAGCACTGAAGCTTTCTTT.

This clone was seen a single time. The J gene is TRBJ2-3, the V gene TRBV2, with 8 bases lining up with TRBD1. Per the germline V gene, CDR1 is SNHLY and CDR2 is FYNNEI. The CDR3 is 15 amino acids. Trimming took 6 bases from V and 4 from J; bases not matched to a gene: 9. The CDR3 DNA reads as TGTGCCAGCAGAGGGAAAGACAGGGGAGCAGATACGCAGTATTTT. Protein sequence: CASRGKDRGADTQYF.

The chain carries TRBV25-1 and TRBJ1-1, with unresolved D. Between the trimmed V and J ends, which lost 5 bases and 1 base, there was a span of 11 bases. This CDR3 has 14 residues. Germline V gene sequence: CDR1 MGHDK, CDR2 SYGVNS. The CDR3 region is CASSHLLWNTEAFF. As DNA, the CDR3 is TGTGCCAGCAGTCATCTATTATGGAACACTGAAGCTTTCTTT.

The J gene is TRBJ1-2, the V gene TRBV4-1, with D possibly being TRBD1 (6 bases). The CDR3 loop spans 16 amino acids. CDR1 and CDR2 from the germline V gene are MGHRA and YSYEKL. V lost 6 bases and J lost 5, with 22 bases in between. The CDR3 DNA is TGCGCCAGCAGACAACATGGCCGAGACAGGCCGTATGGCTACACCTTC. Translated, it gives CASRQHGRDRPYGYTF.

This clone was seen just once. The chain recombines TRBV4-1 with TRBJ2-5; D ambiguous. CDR3 size: 15 residues. Germline V gene lookup returns CDR1 MGHRA and CDR2 YSYEKL. Trimming took off 4 bases at V and 2 bases at J, with 14 bases between the two ends. The CDR3 is CASSRPGEPQETQYF. The CDR3 nucleotides read TGCGCCAGCAGCCGCCCCGGAGAGCCTCAAGAGACCCAGTACTTC.